These 30 T cell receptor beta chains originate from one sample sequenced in a study of T cell responses to AZD1222 COVID-19 vaccine. Only in-frame clones appear in the TCRdb table, and some are missing; sequencing was by immunoSEQ multiplex PCR. The sample lists under 140,000 clones; about 85% were seen once. The specimen comprised peripheral blood, sampled on day 0 of AZD1222 vaccination. All receptors derive from an adult in good health.

The chain links TRBV12-3 or TRBV12-4 to TRBJ1-6, with D possibly TRBD1 on 5 matching bases. Trimming left V 0 bases short and J 14 bases short, with 11 bases between. CDR3 size: 13 residues. The CDR3 is CASSLAQGKSLHF. CDR3 DNA sequence: TGTGCCAGCAGTTTAGCGCAGGGAAAATCCCTCCACTTT.

The gene calls are TRBV29-1 and TRBJ1-5; D is possibly TRBD1 (5 bases). V lost 4 bases to trimming and J lost 7 bases, with 14 bases between them. This CDR3 is built from 13 residues. Germline-derived CDR1 and CDR2 are SQVTM and ANQGSEA. CDR3 residues: CSVAGHLEQPQHF. The CDR3 DNA reads as TGCAGCGTTGCTGGACACCTGGAACAGCCCCAGCATTTT.

The chain joins TRBV7-2 to TRBJ1-2; D might be TRBD1 (6 bases). The CDR3 is 14 residues long. With 5 bases removed from V and 7 bases from J, the gap between germline ends came to 17 bases. The germline CDR1 and CDR2 sequences are SGHTA and FQGNSA. The DNA of the CDR3 is TGTGCCAGCAGCCCCCCGAGGGGGGAGGGTGGCTACACCTTC. As protein: CASSPPRGEGGYTF.

CDR3 loop: CASSRRGTNQPQHF. CDR3 in DNA: TGTGCCAGCAGCCGCAGGGGGACCAATCAGCCCCAGCATTTT. The genes are TRBV5-6 and TRBJ1-5, with TRBD1 matching 7 bases. CDR1 is SGHDT and CDR2 is YYEEEE in the germline V gene. V lost 4 bases to trimming and J lost 3 bases; unmatched junction nucleotides: 4. The CDR3 runs to 14 residues.

The rearrangement links TRBV19 to TRBJ1-3, with no clear D. The germline gives CDR1 LNHDA, CDR2 SQIVND (reference sequence). V was cut by 3 bases and J by 10 bases, with 16 bases left in between. This CDR3 is built from 14 residues. CDR3: CASSMGHTGGTIYF. The CDR3 nucleotides read TGTGCCAGTAGTATGGGTCATACTGGAGGTACCATATATTTT.

The chain employs TRBV9 and TRBJ1-3, with a possible D match to TRBD1 (6 bases). CDR1 and CDR2 (germline): SGDLS, YYNGEE. The CDR3 runs to 15 residues. V lost 0 bases, J lost 7 bases, and 14 bases lay in between. The CDR3 spells CASSVATGWTNTIYF. As DNA, the CDR3 is TGTGCCAGCAGCGTAGCTACAGGGTGGACGAACACCATATATTTT. The full variable domain, rest sourced from reference TRBV9 and TRBJ1-3, is DSGVTQTPKHLITATGQRVTLRCSPRSGDLSVYWYQQSLDQGLQFLIQYYNGEERAKGNILERFSAQQFPDLHSELNLSSLELGDSALYFCASSVATGWTNTIYFGEGSWLTVV.

Of note for this clone: Other DNA variants within this sample encode the same CDR3. The rearrangement joins TRBV6-6 to TRBJ2-7; D gene ambiguous. V was cut by 5 bases and J by 5 bases, with 10 bases left in between. CDR1 is MNHNY, CDR2 SVGAGI, per germline (reference sequence). CDR3 length equals 12 residues. The CDR3 sequence: CASSRPRNEQYF. In nucleotides, the CDR3 is TGTGCCAGCAGTCGCCCGAGGAACGAGCAGTACTTC.

V and J are TRBV11-2 and TRBJ2-1, with 13 positions matching TRBD2. Germline values: CDR1 SGHAT, CDR2 FQNNGV. The CDR3 extends over 20 amino acids. V gave up 0 bases and J gave up 4 bases; unmatched junction bases: 12. The CDR3 is CASSLDPGLAGFDPYNEQFF. CDR3 sequence (DNA): TGTGCCAGCAGCTTAGACCCGGGACTAGCGGGATTTGACCCTTACAATGAGCAGTTCTTC.

This sequence joins TRBV11-2 and TRBJ2-5; TRBD1 agrees at 8 bases. The V and J ends lost 4 bases and 2 bases, in that order; junction bases with no gene match: 9. Per germline, CDR1 SGHAT and CDR2 FQNNGV. The CDR3 totals 16 residues. The CDR3 nucleotides read TGTGCCAGCAGCTCCGCTCGACAGGGGAGGCAAGAGACCCAGTACTTC. It codes for CASSSARQGRQETQYF.

V and J are TRBV6-5 and TRBJ1-1, with 7 bases matching TRBD1. V lost 5 bases and J lost 5; bases outside the gene matches: 5. Germline CDR1 reads MNHEY; CDR2 reads SVGAGI. The CDR3 runs to 13 residues. For the CDR3, the DNA is TGTGCCAGCAGTCTACAGGGGCATACTGAAGCTTTCTTT. Translated, it gives CASSLQGHTEAFF.

J is TRBJ1-5 and V is TRBV7-8; 9 positions agree with TRBD1. This CDR3 spans 20 amino acids. Trimming took 1 base from V and 4 from J; bases not matched to a gene: 17. The germline V gene has CDR1 SGHVS and CDR2 FQNEAQ. The chain's CDR3 is CASSLGGSGQGKDWNQPQHF. CDR3 coding DNA: TGTGCCAGCAGCTTAGGTGGTTCGGGACAGGGTAAGGATTGGAATCAGCCCCAGCATTTT.

This clone has only one observation. The J gene is TRBJ2-2, the V gene TRBV24-1, with a tentative D call TRBD2 (6 bases). In germline, CDR1 is KGHDR, CDR2 SFDVKD. Trimming shortened V by 5 bases and J by 2 bases, and 17 bases separated the two germline ends. The CDR3 consists of 17 residues. DNA of the CDR3: TGTGCCACCAGTGCTCGGAGTGCCGGGGGTAACACCGGGGAGCTGTTTTTT. This gives the protein CATSARSAGGNTGELFF.

The chain combines TRBV12-3 or TRBV12-4 with TRBJ1-2; D not resolved. The ends were cut back, 7 bases at V and 0 bases at J, with 6 bases in the middle. The CDR3 extends over 12 amino acids. CDR3 sequence (DNA): TGTGCCAGCACTGCCGCTAACTATGGCTACACCTTC. Amino acid sequence: CASTAANYGYTF.

The chain recombines TRBV20-1 with TRBJ1-2, with a possible D match to TRBD1 (6 bases). CDR1 and CDR2 (germline): DFQATT, SNEGSKA (reference sequence). The CDR3 spans 9 residues. The CDR3 loop is CIPDRPYTF. The CDR3, as DNA: TGCATCCCGGACAGACCATACACCTTC.

The chain carries TRBV19 and TRBJ2-7, with D possibly being TRBD2 (6 bases). The CDR3 has 14 residues. V shed 6 bases and J shed 2 bases, with 14 bases lying between them. From germline, CDR1 is LNHDA and CDR2 SQIVND (reference sequence). The CDR3 protein is CASRSGTGAYEQYF. The CDR3 nucleotides read TGTGCCAGTAGATCTGGGACGGGGGCCTACGAGCAGTACTTC.

The chain couples TRBV6-5 to TRBJ2-1; 9 nucleotides agree with TRBD2. Per the germline V gene, CDR1 is MNHEY and CDR2 is SVGAGI. V lost 2 bases, J lost 7 bases, and 6 bases stayed unmatched. The CDR3 spans 15 residues. The CDR3 DNA reads TGTGCCAGCAGTTACCGGGGGAGCGGGGGGAATGAGCAGTTCTTC. Translating it yields CASSYRGSGGNEQFF.

The chain uses TRBV5-1 and TRBJ1-6; TRBD1 agrees at 10 bases. The CDR3 contains 17 residues. V lost 4 bases and J lost 5; bases outside the gene matches: 9. Per the germline V gene, CDR1 is SGHRS and CDR2 is YFSETQ. The CDR3 nucleotides are TGCGCCAGCAGCCTAAGACGACAGGGGGCAGATAATTCACCCCTCCACTTT. It is translated as CASSLRRQGADNSPLHF. The complete variable domain, with remaining parts taken from reference TRBV5-1 and TRBJ1-6, reads KAGVTQTPRYLIKTRGQQVTLSCSPISGHRSVSWYQQTPGQGLQFLFEYFSETQRNKGNFPGRFSGRQFSNSRSEMNVSTLELGDSALYLCASSLRRQGADNSPLHFGNGTRLTVT.

CDR3: CASSRRSPGELFF. DNA for the CDR3: TGTGCCAGCAGCCGACGGTCCCCCGGGGAGCTGTTTTTT. This chain links TRBV11-2 with TRBJ2-2; D gene uncertain. V was shortened by 5 bases and J by 6 bases, with 10 bases between the two germline ends. The CDR3 runs to 13 residues. Germline CDR1 and CDR2: SGHAT and FQNNGV.

The J gene is TRBJ1-1, the V gene TRBV6-5, with D hard to call. CDR1 is MNHEY, CDR2 SVGAGI, per germline. The CDR3 sequence is 13 residues long. V was clipped by 7 bases and J by 1 base, with 10 bases between them. The CDR3 here is CASKPGGNTEAFF. In DNA form, the CDR3 reads TGTGCCAGCAAACCGGGAGGGAACACTGAAGCTTTCTTT.

This clone was counted only a few times. The chain couples TRBV29-1 to TRBJ1-6; D unresolved. CDR3 length: 13 amino acids. V lost 4 bases, J lost 7 bases, and 11 bases lay in between. Germline loops: CDR1 SQVTM, CDR2 ANQGSEA. The CDR3 nucleotides read TGCAGCGTTGCTGCAGGCATCAATTCACCCCTCCACTTT. This encodes CSVAAGINSPLHF.

For this clone: One junction end does not reproduce the germline sequence, and a read error may be involved. This chain uses TRBV5-4 with TRBJ1-6, with a possible D match to TRBD1 (6 bases). Germline V gene data show CDR1 as SGHNT and CDR2 as YYREEE (reference sequence). The length of the CDR3 is 14 residues. CDR3 DNA sequence: TGTGCCAGCAGCTTGTTGGGGGGCAGCGAGGACAATGACTTT. Encoded protein: CASSLLGGSEDNDF.

The rearrangement joins TRBV5-5 to TRBJ1-2, with D perhaps matching TRBD1 (5 bases). The CDR3 loop spans 14 amino acids. Between the trimmed V and J ends, which lost 3 bases and 1 base, there was a span of 10 bases. Per the germline V gene, CDR1 is SGHKS and CDR2 is YYEKEE (reference sequence). CDR3 nucleotides: TGTGCCAGCAGCTCGTCAGGGATTAACTATGGCTACACCTTC. Amino acid sequence: CASSSSGINYGYTF.

J is TRBJ1-1 and V is TRBV6-5; 7 bases align to TRBD1. The trim removed 6 bases at V and 0 bases at J, leaving 4 bases unmatched. Per the germline V gene, CDR1 is MNHEY and CDR2 is SVGAGI. The CDR3 has 14 residues. CDR3 sequence reads: CASRRTGLNTEAFF. The CDR3 nucleotides are TGTGCCAGCAGGAGGACAGGCCTGAACACTGAAGCTTTCTTT.

The chain carries TRBV7-6 and TRBJ2-5, with D possibly being TRBD2 (7 bases). Germline V gene lookup returns CDR1 SGHVS and CDR2 FNYEAQ. The CDR3 length is 16 residues. V lost 5 bases to trimming and J lost 4 bases, with 20 bases between them. CDR3 sequence (DNA): TGTGCCAGCAGCCAAGGGGGGGGCGCGCTCCGAGAGACCCAGTACTTC. Its translation: CASSQGGGALRETQYF.

The gene calls are TRBV7-9 and TRBJ2-7; tentatively, D is TRBD1 (5 bases). CDR3 length: 16 amino acids. Germline CDR1 is SEHNR and CDR2 is FQNEAQ (reference sequence). V was cut by 4 bases and J by 0 bases, with 16 bases left in between. CDR3 region: CASSSVGQKSSYEQYF. The DNA for the CDR3 is TGTGCCAGCAGCTCGGTGGGGCAGAAAAGCTCCTACGAGCAGTACTTC.

This clone was detected only a few times. The chain has TRBV5-8 and TRBJ1-4; 7 bases line up with TRBD1. Germline V gene sequence: CDR1 SGHTS, CDR2 YDEGEE. The CDR3 is 15 amino acids. After removal of 5 bases from V and 1 base from J, the junction contained 5 bases not matched to a gene. CDR3 sequence: CASRLQGGTNEKLFF. DNA of the CDR3: TGTGCCAGCAGGCTCCAGGGGGGAACTAATGAAAAACTGTTTTTT.

A few counts support this clone. V and J are TRBV3-1 (or the pseudogene TRBV3-2) and TRBJ1-4; no clear D. The length of the CDR3 is 15 residues. The V and J ends lost 4 bases and 4 bases respectively, with 13 bases between them. Germline V gene data show CDR1 as LGHDT and CDR2 as YNNKEL (reference sequence). CDR3 protein: CASSLRTDYNEKLFF. CDR3 sequence (DNA): TGTGCCAGCAGCCTTCGGACGGATTATAATGAAAAACTGTTTTTT.

V usage is TRBV6-5 and J usage is TRBJ2-3; 12 nucleotides match TRBD2. Germline CDR1 reads MNHEY; CDR2 reads SVGAGI. The CDR3 contains 15 residues. The junction had 2 bases not matched to a gene; V was cut back by 6 bases and J by 1 base. CDR3 sequence (DNA): TGTGCCAGCAGGTGGACTAGCGGGGGCACAGATACGCAGTATTTT. Translation gives CASRWTSGGTDTQYF.

The rearrangement uses TRBV11-2 and TRBJ1-6; weak D call: TRBD1 (6 bases). CDR1 and CDR2 from the germline V gene are SGHAT and FQNNGV. The ends were cut back, 7 bases at V and 2 bases at J, with 18 bases in the middle. The CDR3 has 17 residues. The CDR3 region has the DNA TGTGCCAGCACCAAAGCAGCGGGGGGGCCCTATAATTCACCCCTCCACTTT. This gives the protein CASTKAAGGPYNSPLHF.

The chain links TRBV29-1 to TRBJ2-7; no clear D gene. The CDR3 totals 10 residues. Trimming took 7 bases from V and 7 from J, leaving 11 bases between them. Germline-derived CDR1 and CDR2 are SQVTM and ANQGSEA. The CDR3: CSAVGEEQYF. Written as DNA, the CDR3 is TGCAGCGCAGTAGGAGAGGAGCAGTACTTC.